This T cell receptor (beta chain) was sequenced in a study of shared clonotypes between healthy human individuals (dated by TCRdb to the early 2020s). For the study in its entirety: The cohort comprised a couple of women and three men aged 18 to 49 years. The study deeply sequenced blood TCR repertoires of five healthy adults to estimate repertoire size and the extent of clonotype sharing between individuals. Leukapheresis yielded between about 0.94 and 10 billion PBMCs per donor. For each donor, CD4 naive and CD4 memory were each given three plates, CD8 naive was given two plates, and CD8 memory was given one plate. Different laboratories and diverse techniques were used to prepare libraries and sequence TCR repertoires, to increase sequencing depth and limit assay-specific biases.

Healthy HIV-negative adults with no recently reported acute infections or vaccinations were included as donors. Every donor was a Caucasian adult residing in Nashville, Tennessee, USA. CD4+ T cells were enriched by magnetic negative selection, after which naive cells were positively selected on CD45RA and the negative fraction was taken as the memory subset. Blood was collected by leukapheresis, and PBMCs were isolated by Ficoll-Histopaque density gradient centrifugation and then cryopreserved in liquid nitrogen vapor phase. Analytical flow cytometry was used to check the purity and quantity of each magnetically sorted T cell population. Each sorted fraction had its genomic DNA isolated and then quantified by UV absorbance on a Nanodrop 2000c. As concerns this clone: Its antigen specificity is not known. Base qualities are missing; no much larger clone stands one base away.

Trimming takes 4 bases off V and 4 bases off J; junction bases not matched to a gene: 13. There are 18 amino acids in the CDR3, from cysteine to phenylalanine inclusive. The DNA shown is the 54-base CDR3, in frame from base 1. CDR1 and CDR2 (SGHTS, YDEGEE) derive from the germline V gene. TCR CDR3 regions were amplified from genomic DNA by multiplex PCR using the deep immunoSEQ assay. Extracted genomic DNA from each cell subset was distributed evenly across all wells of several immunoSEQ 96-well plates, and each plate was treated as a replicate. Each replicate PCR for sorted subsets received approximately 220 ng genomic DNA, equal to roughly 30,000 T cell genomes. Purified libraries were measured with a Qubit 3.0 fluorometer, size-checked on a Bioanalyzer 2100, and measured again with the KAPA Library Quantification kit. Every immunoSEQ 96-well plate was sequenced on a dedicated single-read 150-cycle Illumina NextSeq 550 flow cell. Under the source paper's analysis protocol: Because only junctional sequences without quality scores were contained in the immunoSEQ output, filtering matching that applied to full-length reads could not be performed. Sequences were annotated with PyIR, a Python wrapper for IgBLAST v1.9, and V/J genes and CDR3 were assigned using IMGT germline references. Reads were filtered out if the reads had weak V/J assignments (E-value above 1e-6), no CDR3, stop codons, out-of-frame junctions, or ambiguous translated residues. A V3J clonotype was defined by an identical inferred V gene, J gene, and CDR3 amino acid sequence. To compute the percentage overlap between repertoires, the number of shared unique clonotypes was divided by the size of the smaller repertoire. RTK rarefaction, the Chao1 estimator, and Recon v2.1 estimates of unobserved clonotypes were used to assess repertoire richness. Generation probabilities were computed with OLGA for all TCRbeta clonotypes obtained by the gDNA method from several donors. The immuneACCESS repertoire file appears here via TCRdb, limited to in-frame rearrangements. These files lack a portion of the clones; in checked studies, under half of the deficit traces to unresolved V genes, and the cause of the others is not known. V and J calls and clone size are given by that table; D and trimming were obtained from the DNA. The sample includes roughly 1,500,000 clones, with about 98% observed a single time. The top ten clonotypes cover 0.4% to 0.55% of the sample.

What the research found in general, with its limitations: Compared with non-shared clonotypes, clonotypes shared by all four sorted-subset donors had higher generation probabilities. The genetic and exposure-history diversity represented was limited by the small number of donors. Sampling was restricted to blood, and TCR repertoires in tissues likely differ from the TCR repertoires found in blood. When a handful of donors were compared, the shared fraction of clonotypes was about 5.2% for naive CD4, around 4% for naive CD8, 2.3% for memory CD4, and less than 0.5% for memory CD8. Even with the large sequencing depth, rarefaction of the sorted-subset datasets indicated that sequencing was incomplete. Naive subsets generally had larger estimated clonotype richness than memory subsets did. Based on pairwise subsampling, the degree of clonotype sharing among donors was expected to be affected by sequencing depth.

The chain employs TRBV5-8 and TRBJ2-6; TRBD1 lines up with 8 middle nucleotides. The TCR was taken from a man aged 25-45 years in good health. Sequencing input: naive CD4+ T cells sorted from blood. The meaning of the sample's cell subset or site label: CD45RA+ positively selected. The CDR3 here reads CASSPPGTGWSGANVLTF. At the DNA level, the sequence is TGTGCCAGCAGCCCCCCCGGGACAGGCTGGTCAGGGGCCAACGTCCTGACTTTC.